This T cell receptor (beta chain) was observed in a study of cytomegalovirus exposure and HLA in healthy donors. Whole-study findings and limits: In the 120 validation repertoires, a later analysis found that first-cohort TCR clusters tended to co-occur. There were some public TCRs occurring in many donors, but most TCR sequences were rare.

CDR3 length equals 14 residues. V shed 0 bases and J shed 4 bases, with 10 bases lying between them. CDR1 is SGHRS and CDR2 is YFSETQ in the germline V gene. Measured with immunoSEQ multiplex PCR; TCRdb has only the in-frame clones, and not every one. The profile shows about 54,000 clones, roughly 90% of them singletons. The donors formed part of the roughly 120-subject validation cohort, distinct from the approximately 670-subject first cohort. Details on this clone: Its antigen is unidentified.

V usage is TRBV5-1 and J usage is TRBJ1-1, with D possibly TRBD1 on 6 matching bases. The clonotype was recovered from a woman between 18 and 29 years old in good health and CMV-seropositive. The sequenced sample was PBMCs. The DNA of the CDR3 is TGCGCCAGCAGCTTGGTACAGGGTGGCACTGAAGCTTTCTTT. It yields the protein CASSLVQGGTEAFF.